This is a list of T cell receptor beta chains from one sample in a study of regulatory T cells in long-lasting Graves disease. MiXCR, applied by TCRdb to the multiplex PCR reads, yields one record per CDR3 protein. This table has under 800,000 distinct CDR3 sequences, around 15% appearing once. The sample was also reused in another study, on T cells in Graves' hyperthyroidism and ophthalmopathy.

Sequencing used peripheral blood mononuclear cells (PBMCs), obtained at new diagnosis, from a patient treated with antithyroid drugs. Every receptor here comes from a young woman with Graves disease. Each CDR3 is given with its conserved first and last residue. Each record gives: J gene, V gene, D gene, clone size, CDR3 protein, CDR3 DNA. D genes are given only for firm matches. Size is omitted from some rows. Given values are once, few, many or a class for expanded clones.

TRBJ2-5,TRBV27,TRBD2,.,CASSRSIAGVETQYF,TGTGCCAGCAGTCGATCCATAGCGGGAGTAGAGACCCAGTACTTC
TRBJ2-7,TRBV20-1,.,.,CSARLPGRDRYEQYF,TGCAGTGCTAGGCTCCCGGGCCGCGACAGATACGAGCAGTACTTC
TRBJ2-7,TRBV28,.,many,CASRTVAYEQYF,TGTGCCAGCAGGACAGTTGCCTACGAGCAGTACTTC
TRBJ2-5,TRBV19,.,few,CASSNRTGVETQYF,TGTGCCAGTAGTAACCGAACGGGGGTGGAGACCCAGTACTTC
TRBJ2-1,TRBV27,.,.,CASSLWGWDSPNNEQFF,TGTGCCAGCAGTTTATGGGGGTGGGACTCCCCAAACAATGAGCAGTTCTTC
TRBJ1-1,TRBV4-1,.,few,CASSQGAGSTTEAFF,TGCGCCAGCAGCCAAGGGGCAGGGTCGACCACTGAAGCTTTCTTT
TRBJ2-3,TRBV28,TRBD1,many,CASSRTGAKTPTDTQYF,TGTGCCAGCAGCCGAACAGGGGCGAAAACTCCCACAGATACGCAGTATTTT
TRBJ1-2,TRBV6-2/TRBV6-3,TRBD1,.,CASRRTGAGYGYTF,TGTGCCAGCAGGAGGACAGGGGCCGGCTATGGCTACACCTTC
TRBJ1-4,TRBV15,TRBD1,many,CATSRQGEGEKLFF,TGTGCCACCAGCCGACAGGGGGAAGGTGAAAAACTGTTTTTT
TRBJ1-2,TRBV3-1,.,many,CASSQDSQVNYGYTF,TGTGCCAGCAGCCAAGATTCACAAGTTAACTATGGCTACACCTTC
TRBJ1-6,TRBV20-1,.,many,CSASRSRNSPLHF,TGCAGTGCTAGTAGGTCGAGAAATTCACCCCTCCACTTT
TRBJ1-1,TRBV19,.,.,CASSIRARQTRMNTEAFF,TGTGCCAGTAGTATAAGGGCCCGACAGACGAGGATGAACACTGAAGCTTTCTTT
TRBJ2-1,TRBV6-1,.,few,CASRGGQNNEQFF,TGTGCCAGCAGAGGAGGCCAGAACAATGAGCAGTTCTTC
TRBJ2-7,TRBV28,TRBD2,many,CASRSQGEGSYEQYF,TGTGCCAGCAGATCACAAGGGGAGGGGTCCTACGAGCAGTACTTC
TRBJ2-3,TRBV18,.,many,CASSPPGVTTDTQYF,TGTGCCAGCTCTCCCCCCGGGGTCACCACAGATACGCAGTATTTT
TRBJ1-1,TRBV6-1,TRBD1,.,CASSPGTVPNTEAFF,TGTGCCAGCAGCCCCGGGACAGTTCCGAACACTGAAGCTTTCTTT
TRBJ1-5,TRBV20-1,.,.,CSARQTLNSNQPQHF,TGCAGTGCTAGACAGACACTGAATAGCAATCAGCCCCAGCATTTT
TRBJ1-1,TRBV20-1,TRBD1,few,CSAPIPTGTNTEAFF,TGCAGTGCCCCAATCCCGACAGGGACGAACACTGAAGCTTTCTTT
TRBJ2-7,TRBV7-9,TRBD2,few,CASSLGTSETYEQYF,TGTGCCAGCAGCCTAGGGACTAGCGAGACCTACGAGCAGTACTTC
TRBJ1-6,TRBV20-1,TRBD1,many,CSAHRDSHSPLHF,TGCAGTGCTCACCGGGACAGTCATTCACCCCTCCACTTT
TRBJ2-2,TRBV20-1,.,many,CSASRSAVTGELFF,TGCAGTGCTAGTCGAAGCGCGGTCACCGGGGAGCTGTTTTTT
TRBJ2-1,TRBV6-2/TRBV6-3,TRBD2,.,CASSGLGNNEQFF,TGTGCCAGCAGTGGACTAGGGAACAATGAGCAGTTCTTC
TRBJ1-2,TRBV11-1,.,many,CASSLAVDSNYGYTF,TGTGCCAGCAGCTTGGCCGTGGACAGTAACTATGGCTACACCTTC
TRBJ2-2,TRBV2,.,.,CASNGPNTGELFF,TGTGCCAGCAACGGACCGAACACCGGGGAGCTGTTTTTT
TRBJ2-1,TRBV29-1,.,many,CSVVIGGNSYNEQFF,TGCAGCGTTGTCATCGGCGGGAATTCCTACAATGAGCAGTTCTTC
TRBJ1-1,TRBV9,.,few,CASSTGFGEAFF,TGTGCCAGCAGCACAGGGTTCGGCGAAGCTTTCTTT
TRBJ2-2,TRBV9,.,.,CASSVGSPRELFF,TGTGCCAGCAGCGTAGGGTCGCCTAGGGAGCTGTTTTTT
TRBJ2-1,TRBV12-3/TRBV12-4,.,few,CASSFPRGAREQFF,TGTGCCAGCAGTTTTCCGCGGGGAGCCCGGGAGCAGTTCTTC
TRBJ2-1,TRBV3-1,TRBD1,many,CASSLTGTGRYNEQFF,TGTGCCAGCAGCCTTACCGGGACAGGGCGTTACAATGAGCAGTTCTTC
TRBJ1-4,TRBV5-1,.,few,CASSLGRQKNEKLFF,TGCGCCAGCAGCTTGGGACGACAGAAAAATGAAAAACTGTTTTTT